This TCR beta chain is drawn from a study of blood T cell repertoires in COVID-19. Study-wide background: COVID-19 samples from acute and convalescent phases originated in the United States, Italy and Spain. PBMCs, B-cell-depleted T cells, or T cells were the source of the cDNA or gDNA that made up the material.

CDR1 and CDR2 from the germline V gene are LGHNA and YSLEER. The CDR3 totals 15 residues. Germline trimming cut 3 bases from V and 5 bases from J; bases unmatched to any gene: 6. A Seattle source enrolled patients during active infection and followed them longitudinally. This clone was counted once. The authors' processing: Estimation of nucleated cell counts was performed using reference gene primer amplification. Some clones are missing from TCRdb's copy, which holds only in-frame ones; the method was immunoSEQ multiplex PCR. V, J and clone size derive from that table, while D and trimming were established from the DNA sequence. The sample lists under 350,000 clones; about nine tenths were seen once.

This chain connects TRBV4-3 to TRBJ2-4; 8 nucleotides match TRBD1. The source material was peripheral blood. The sequence was collected from a woman aged 25-40 years with COVID-19, enrolled during active disease. In DNA form, the CDR3 reads TGCGCCAGCAGCCATCGCCTGGACAGGGAAAACATTCAGTACTTC. This codes for CASSHRLDRENIQYF.